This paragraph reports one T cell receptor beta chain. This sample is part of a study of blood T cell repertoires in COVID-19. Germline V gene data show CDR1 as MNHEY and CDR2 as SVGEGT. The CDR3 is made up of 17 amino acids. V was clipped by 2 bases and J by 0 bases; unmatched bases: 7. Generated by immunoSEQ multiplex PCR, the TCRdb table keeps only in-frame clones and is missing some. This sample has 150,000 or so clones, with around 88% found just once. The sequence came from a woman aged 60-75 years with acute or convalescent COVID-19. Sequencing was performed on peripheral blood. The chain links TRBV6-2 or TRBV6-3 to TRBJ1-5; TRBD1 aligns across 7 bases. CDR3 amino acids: CASSYEGTGVSNQPQHF. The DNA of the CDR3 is TGTGCCAGCAGTTACGAGGGCACAGGGGTTAGCAATCAGCCCCAGCATTTT.